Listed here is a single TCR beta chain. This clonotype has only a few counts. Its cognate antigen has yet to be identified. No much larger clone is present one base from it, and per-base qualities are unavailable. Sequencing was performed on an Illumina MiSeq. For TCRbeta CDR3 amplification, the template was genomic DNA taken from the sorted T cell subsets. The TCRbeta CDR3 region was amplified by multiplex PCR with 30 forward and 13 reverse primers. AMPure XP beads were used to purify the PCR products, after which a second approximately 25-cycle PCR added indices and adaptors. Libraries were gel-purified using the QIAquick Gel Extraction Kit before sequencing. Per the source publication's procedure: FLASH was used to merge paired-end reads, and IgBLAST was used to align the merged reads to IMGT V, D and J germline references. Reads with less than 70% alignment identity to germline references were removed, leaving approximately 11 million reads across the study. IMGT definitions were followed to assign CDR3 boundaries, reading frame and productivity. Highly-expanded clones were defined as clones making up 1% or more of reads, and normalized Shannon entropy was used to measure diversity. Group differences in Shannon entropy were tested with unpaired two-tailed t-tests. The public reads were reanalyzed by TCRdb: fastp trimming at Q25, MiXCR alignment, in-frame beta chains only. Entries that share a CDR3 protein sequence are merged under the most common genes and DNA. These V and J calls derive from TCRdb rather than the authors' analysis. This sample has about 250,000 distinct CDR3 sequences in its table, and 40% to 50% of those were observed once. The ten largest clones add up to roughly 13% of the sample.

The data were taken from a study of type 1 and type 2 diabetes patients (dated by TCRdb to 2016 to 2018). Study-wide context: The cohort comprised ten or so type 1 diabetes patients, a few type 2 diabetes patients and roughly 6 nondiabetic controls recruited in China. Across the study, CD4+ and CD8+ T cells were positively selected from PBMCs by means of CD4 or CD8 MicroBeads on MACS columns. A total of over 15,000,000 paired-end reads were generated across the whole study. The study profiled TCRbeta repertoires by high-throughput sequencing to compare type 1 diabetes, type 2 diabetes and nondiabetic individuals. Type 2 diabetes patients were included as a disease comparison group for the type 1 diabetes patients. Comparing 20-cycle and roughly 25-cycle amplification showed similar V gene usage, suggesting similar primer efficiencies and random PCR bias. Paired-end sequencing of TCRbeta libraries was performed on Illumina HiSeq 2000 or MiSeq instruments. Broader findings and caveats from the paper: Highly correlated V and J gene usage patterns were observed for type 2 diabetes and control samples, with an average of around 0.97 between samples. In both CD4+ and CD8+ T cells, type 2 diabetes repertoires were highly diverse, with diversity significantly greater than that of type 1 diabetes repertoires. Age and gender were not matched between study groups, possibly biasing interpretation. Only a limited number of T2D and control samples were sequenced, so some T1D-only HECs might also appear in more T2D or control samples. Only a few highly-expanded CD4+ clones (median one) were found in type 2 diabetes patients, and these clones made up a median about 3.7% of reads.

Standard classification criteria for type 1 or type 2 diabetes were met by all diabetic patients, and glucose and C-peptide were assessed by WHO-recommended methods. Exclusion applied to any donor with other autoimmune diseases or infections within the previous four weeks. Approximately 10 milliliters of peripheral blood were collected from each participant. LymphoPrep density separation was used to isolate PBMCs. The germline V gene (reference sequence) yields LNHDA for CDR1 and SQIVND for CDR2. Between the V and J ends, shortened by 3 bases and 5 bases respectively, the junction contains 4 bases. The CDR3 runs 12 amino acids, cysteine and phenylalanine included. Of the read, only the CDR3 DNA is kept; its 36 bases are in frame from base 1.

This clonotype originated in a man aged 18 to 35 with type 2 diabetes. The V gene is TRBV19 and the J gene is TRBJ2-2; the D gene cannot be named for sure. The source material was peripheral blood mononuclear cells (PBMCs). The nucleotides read TGTGCCAGTAGTATCCGTACCGGGGAGCTGTTTTTT. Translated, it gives CASSIRTGELFF.